The rows below give T cell receptor beta chains drawn from one sample of a study of T cells after yellow fever vaccination. TCRdb ran MiXCR on the 5' RACE reads and lists one entry per CDR3 protein. Counted here are around 310,000 distinct CDR3 sequences, roughly 8.7% occurring once; the ten biggest clones make up roughly 17%. The sequences come from PBMCs, collected on the day of the first yellow fever vaccination. Receptor source: a man aged 18-30 years who received the YFV17D yellow fever vaccine. Both conserved end residues are part of each CDR3. The D gene is left open where the match is weak. Part of the rows lack a size; the others show once, few, many or a class for expanded clones.

D gene: -
J gene: TRBJ2-1
clone size: few
V gene: TRBV5-1
CDR3 protein: CASSLGTSSDNEQFF
CDR3 DNA: TGCGCCAGCAGCTTGGGGACATCTAGTGACAATGAGCAGTTCTTC

D gene: -
J gene: TRBJ2-2
clone size: few
V gene: TRBV7-9
CDR3 protein: CASSRYGANTGELFF
CDR3 DNA: TGTGCCAGCAGCCGATACGGGGCGAACACCGGGGAGCTGTTTTTT

D gene: -
J gene: TRBJ2-5
clone size: few
V gene: TRBV5-4
CDR3 protein: CAGHGETQYF
CDR3 DNA: TGTGCCGGTCACGGGGAGACCCAGTACTTC

D gene: -
J gene: TRBJ1-4
clone size: few
V gene: TRBV4-2
CDR3 protein: CASSQGGRPNEKLFF
CDR3 DNA: TGTGCCAGCAGCCAAGGCGGGAGGCCTAATGAAAAACTGTTTTTT

D gene: TRBD2
J gene: TRBJ2-3
clone size: few
V gene: TRBV9
CDR3 protein: CASSAGTSSGGTDTQYF
CDR3 DNA: TGTGCCAGCAGCGCCGGGACTAGCTCCGGGGGCACAGATACGCAGTATTTT

D gene: -
J gene: TRBJ1-2
clone size: many
V gene: TRBV7-9
CDR3 protein: CASSLGLSADYGYTF
CDR3 DNA: TGTGCCAGCAGCTTAGGGTTAAGTGCTGACTATGGCTACACCTTC

D gene: TRBD1
J gene: TRBJ2-1
clone size: few
V gene: TRBV6-5
CDR3 protein: CASMGPTGSSYNEQFF
CDR3 DNA: TGTGCCAGCATGGGCCCGACAGGGAGCTCCTACAATGAGCAGTTCTTC

D gene: -
J gene: TRBJ2-3
clone size: -
V gene: TRBV7-9
CDR3 protein: CASSLYIGGEETDTQYF
CDR3 DNA: TGTGCCAGCAGCTTATATATCGGGGGTGAGGAAACAGATACGCAGTATTTT

D gene: -
J gene: TRBJ1-2
clone size: many
V gene: TRBV7-2
CDR3 protein: CASSQQPYGYTF
CDR3 DNA: TGTGCCAGCAGCCAACAACCATATGGCTACACCTTC

D gene: -
J gene: TRBJ2-3
clone size: few
V gene: TRBV20-1
CDR3 protein: CSANGGGPDTQYF
CDR3 DNA: TGCAGTGCAAACGGGGGCGGGCCAGATACGCAGTATTTT

D gene: TRBD2
J gene: TRBJ2-3
clone size: few
V gene: TRBV5-1
CDR3 protein: CASTRGGTNTDTQYF
CDR3 DNA: TGCGCCAGCACTCGCGGGGGGACCAACACAGATACGCAGTATTTT

D gene: TRBD2
J gene: TRBJ2-1
clone size: few
V gene: TRBV7-6
CDR3 protein: CASTPGLADNEQFF
CDR3 DNA: TGTGCCAGCACCCCGGGACTAGCCGACAATGAGCAGTTCTTC

D gene: TRBD2
J gene: TRBJ2-5
clone size: -
V gene: TRBV9
CDR3 protein: CASSVELAGGLETQYF
CDR3 DNA: TGTGCCAGCAGCGTAGAACTAGCGGGGGGGCTGGAGACCCAGTACTTC

D gene: TRBD2
J gene: TRBJ2-1
clone size: many
V gene: TRBV12-3/TRBV12-4
CDR3 protein: CASSLLAGYNEQFF
CDR3 DNA: TGTGCCAGCAGTTTACTAGCGGGGTACAATGAGCAGTTCTTC

D gene: -
J gene: TRBJ1-5
clone size: -
V gene: TRBV20-1
CDR3 protein: CSARDISSNQPQHF
CDR3 DNA: TGCAGTGCTCGGGACATAAGTAGCAATCAGCCCCAGCATTTT

D gene: -
J gene: TRBJ1-2
clone size: -
V gene: TRBV15
CDR3 protein: CATSSRVRAGNGYTF
CDR3 DNA: TGTGCCACCAGCAGTCGTGTCAGGGCGGGTAATGGCTACACCTTC

D gene: TRBD1
J gene: TRBJ1-2
clone size: few
V gene: TRBV4-2
CDR3 protein: CASSPRQGAINYGYTF
CDR3 DNA: TGTGCCAGCAGCCCCCGACAGGGGGCTATAAACTATGGCTACACCTTC

D gene: TRBD1
J gene: TRBJ1-1
clone size: few
V gene: TRBV7-2
CDR3 protein: CASSFYGQEHPGAFF
CDR3 DNA: TGTGCCAGCAGCTTTTACGGACAGGAGCATCCCGGAGCTTTCTTT

D gene: TRBD2
J gene: TRBJ2-3
clone size: few
V gene: TRBV10-3
CDR3 protein: CAISGRSGESSTDTQYF
CDR3 DNA: TGTGCCATCAGTGGCCGGAGCGGGGAATCTAGCACAGATACGCAGTATTTT

D gene: TRBD2
J gene: TRBJ2-1
clone size: few
V gene: TRBV11-1
CDR3 protein: CASSPPPGLVSNPNEQFF
CDR3 DNA: TGTGCCAGCAGCCCCCCCCCCGGACTAGTGTCTAATCCCAATGAGCAGTTCTTC

D gene: -
J gene: TRBJ1-5
clone size: -
V gene: TRBV12-3/TRBV12-4
CDR3 protein: CASSLTMDQPQHF
CDR3 DNA: TGTGCCAGCAGCCTGACAATGGATCAGCCCCAGCATTTT

D gene: -
J gene: TRBJ2-5
clone size: -
V gene: TRBV15
CDR3 protein: CATSRDTGVGETQYF
CDR3 DNA: TGTGCCACCAGCAGAGATACGGGCGTTGGAGAGACCCAGTACTTC

D gene: TRBD1
J gene: TRBJ1-1
clone size: many
V gene: TRBV7-3
CDR3 protein: CASSMTGGGEAFF
CDR3 DNA: TGTGCCAGCAGCATGACAGGGGGCGGTGAAGCTTTCTTT

D gene: -
J gene: TRBJ2-1
clone size: many
V gene: TRBV7-9
CDR3 protein: CASKGGSSYNEQFF
CDR3 DNA: TGTGCCAGCAAGGGGGGGAGCTCCTACAATGAGCAGTTCTTC

D gene: -
J gene: TRBJ2-7
clone size: -
V gene: TRBV19
CDR3 protein: CASSISGTSYEQYF
CDR3 DNA: TGTGCCAGTAGTATCTCGGGGACTTCCTACGAGCAGTACTTC

D gene: TRBD1
J gene: TRBJ2-1
clone size: many
V gene: TRBV5-1
CDR3 protein: CASSARDRGYNEQFF
CDR3 DNA: TGTGCCAGCAGCGCCCGGGACAGGGGCTACAATGAGCAGTTCTTC

D gene: -
J gene: TRBJ2-7
clone size: -
V gene: TRBV10-2
CDR3 protein: CASKYVGSYEQYF
CDR3 DNA: TGCGCCAGCAAATACGTGGGCTCCTACGAGCAGTACTTC

D gene: -
J gene: TRBJ2-3
clone size: few
V gene: TRBV6-4
CDR3 protein: CASREQGGSTDTQYF
CDR3 DNA: TGTGCCAGCAGGGAACAGGGAGGTAGCACAGATACGCAGTATTTT

D gene: -
J gene: TRBJ1-2
clone size: many
V gene: TRBV5-1
CDR3 protein: CASRQGVEGGYTF
CDR3 DNA: TGCGCCAGCAGACAAGGGGTGGAAGGTGGCTACACCTTC

D gene: -
J gene: TRBJ2-3
clone size: -
V gene: TRBV12-3/TRBV12-4
CDR3 protein: CASMASGATDTQYF
CDR3 DNA: TGTGCCAGCATGGCCTCGGGGGCCACAGATACGCAGTATTTT

D gene: -
J gene: TRBJ1-2
clone size: -
V gene: TRBV3-1
CDR3 protein: CASSQVTDYGYTF
CDR3 DNA: TGTGCCAGCAGCCAAGTGACGGACTATGGCTACACCTTC

D gene: -
J gene: TRBJ1-6
clone size: many
V gene: TRBV4-3
CDR3 protein: CASSQAGLVSPLHF
CDR3 DNA: TGCGCCAGCAGCCAGGCGGGATTAGTATCACCCCTCCACTTT

D gene: TRBD2
J gene: TRBJ2-4
clone size: few
V gene: TRBV20-1
CDR3 protein: CSANLGLAGDKNIQYF
CDR3 DNA: TGCAGTGCTAACCTCGGTCTAGCGGGGGACAAAAACATTCAGTACTTC

D gene: -
J gene: TRBJ1-6
clone size: few
V gene: TRBV12-5
CDR3 protein: CASSGRDSPLHF
CDR3 DNA: TGTGCTAGTTCCGGTCGGGATTCACCCCTCCACTTT

D gene: TRBD2
J gene: TRBJ2-1
clone size: -
V gene: TRBV12-3/TRBV12-4
CDR3 protein: CASSFNPRGLAGNYNEQFF
CDR3 DNA: TGTGCCAGCAGTTTCAACCCCCGAGGACTAGCGGGGAACTACAATGAGCAGTTCTTC

D gene: TRBD2
J gene: TRBJ2-3
clone size: -
V gene: TRBV7-2
CDR3 protein: CASSLGLVADTQYF
CDR3 DNA: TGTGCCAGCAGCTTGGGACTAGTCGCAGATACGCAGTATTTT

D gene: -
J gene: TRBJ1-1
clone size: many
V gene: TRBV5-1
CDR3 protein: CASSLAGTNTEAFF
CDR3 DNA: TGCGCCAGCAGCTTGGCGGGGACGAACACTGAAGCTTTCTTT

D gene: -
J gene: TRBJ2-5
clone size: -
V gene: TRBV5-1
CDR3 protein: CASSPGGYQETQYF
CDR3 DNA: TGCGCCAGCAGCCCCGGCGGATACCAAGAGACCCAGTACTTC

D gene: -
J gene: TRBJ2-7
clone size: many
V gene: TRBV5-1
CDR3 protein: CASSLDGRPRGEQYF
CDR3 DNA: TGCGCCAGCAGCTTGGACGGCAGACCCCGGGGCGAGCAGTACTTC

D gene: -
J gene: TRBJ2-6
clone size: few
V gene: TRBV7-9
CDR3 protein: CASSLRNSGANVLTF
CDR3 DNA: TGTGCCAGCAGCCTTCGGAACTCTGGGGCCAACGTCCTGACTTTC

D gene: -
J gene: TRBJ1-4
clone size: few
V gene: TRBV15
CDR3 protein: CATSKGGGLNEKLFF
CDR3 DNA: TGTGCCACCTCAAAAGGGGGTGGACTTAATGAAAAACTGTTTTTT

D gene: -
J gene: TRBJ2-6
clone size: -
V gene: TRBV20-1
CDR3 protein: CSADSRGGSGANVLTF
CDR3 DNA: TGCAGTGCCGACTCCCGGGGCGGCTCTGGGGCCAACGTCCTGACTTTC

D gene: -
J gene: TRBJ2-1
clone size: many
V gene: TRBV5-5
CDR3 protein: CASSLASGEQFF
CDR3 DNA: TGTGCCAGCAGCTTGGCCTCGGGGGAGCAGTTCTTC

D gene: -
J gene: TRBJ2-1
clone size: few
V gene: TRBV6-5
CDR3 protein: CASSYSGGLYNEQFF
CDR3 DNA: TGTGCCAGCAGTTACTCGGGGGGCCTCTACAATGAGCAGTTCTTC

D gene: -
J gene: TRBJ2-6
clone size: -
V gene: TRBV6-6
CDR3 protein: CAGQSSGANVLTF
CDR3 DNA: TGTGCCGGGCAGAGCTCTGGGGCCAACGTCCTGACTTTC

D gene: TRBD1
J gene: TRBJ1-1
clone size: -
V gene: TRBV18
CDR3 protein: CASSQSGGARGTEAFF
CDR3 DNA: TGTGCCAGCTCACAGTCAGGGGGGGCCAGGGGCACTGAAGCTTTCTTT

D gene: -
J gene: TRBJ2-2
clone size: few
V gene: TRBV4-3
CDR3 protein: CASSQGISGELFF
CDR3 DNA: TGCGCCAGCAGCCAAGGTATCTCCGGGGAGCTGTTTTTT

D gene: TRBD2
J gene: TRBJ2-7
clone size: -
V gene: TRBV5-1
CDR3 protein: CASGLGGGGNEEYF
CDR3 DNA: TGCGCCAGCGGCTTGGGCGGGGGAGGCAACGAGGAGTACTTC

D gene: TRBD1
J gene: TRBJ2-7
clone size: many
V gene: TRBV24-1
CDR3 protein: CATSDLTEQGARYEQYF
CDR3 DNA: TGTGCCACCAGTGATCTGACTGAACAGGGGGCTAGGTACGAGCAGTACTTC

D gene: -
J gene: TRBJ2-6
clone size: many
V gene: TRBV5-1
CDR3 protein: CASSLVPTLGANVLTF
CDR3 DNA: TGCGCCAGCAGCTTGGTTCCTACTCTGGGGGCCAACGTCCTGACTTTC

D gene: TRBD1
J gene: TRBJ2-1
clone size: many
V gene: TRBV18
CDR3 protein: CASSPGTGAYNEQFF
CDR3 DNA: TGTGCCAGCTCACCTGGGACAGGGGCCTACAATGAGCAGTTCTTC

D gene: TRBD1
J gene: TRBJ2-3
clone size: -
V gene: TRBV29-1
CDR3 protein: CSAVQTGGPDTQYF
CDR3 DNA: TGCAGCGCTGTACAGACAGGGGGCCCAGATACGCAGTATTTT

D gene: -
J gene: TRBJ1-5
clone size: -
V gene: TRBV6-1
CDR3 protein: CASSVGRYQPQHF
CDR3 DNA: TGTGCCAGCAGTGTTGGTCGTTATCAGCCCCAGCATTTT

D gene: TRBD2
J gene: TRBJ2-1
clone size: -
V gene: TRBV7-3
CDR3 protein: CASSLGARGASYNEQFF
CDR3 DNA: TGTGCCAGCAGCTTAGGAGCGCGGGGGGCCTCCTACAATGAGCAGTTCTTC

D gene: TRBD1
J gene: TRBJ2-1
clone size: -
V gene: TRBV14
CDR3 protein: CASSPSQDRANYNEQFF
CDR3 DNA: TGTGCCAGCAGCCCGAGCCAGGACAGGGCCAACTACAATGAGCAGTTCTTC

D gene: -
J gene: TRBJ2-7
clone size: -
V gene: TRBV20-1
CDR3 protein: CSARPGLYKQYF
CDR3 DNA: TGCAGTGCTAGACCAGGGCTCTACAAGCAGTACTTC

D gene: -
J gene: TRBJ1-3
clone size: few
V gene: TRBV7-6
CDR3 protein: CASSLGRSSGNTIYF
CDR3 DNA: TGTGCCAGCAGCTTAGGAAGATCCTCTGGAAACACCATATATTTT

D gene: -
J gene: TRBJ2-3
clone size: few
V gene: TRBV18
CDR3 protein: CASSPRRDSYTDTQYF
CDR3 DNA: TGTGCCAGCTCACCAAGAAGGGATAGCTACACAGATACGCAGTATTTT

D gene: -
J gene: TRBJ2-1
clone size: many
V gene: TRBV4-3
CDR3 protein: CASSQVGRGDYNEQFF
CDR3 DNA: TGCGCCAGCAGCCAAGTAGGGCGGGGTGACTACAATGAGCAGTTCTTC

D gene: TRBD1
J gene: TRBJ2-7
clone size: few
V gene: TRBV29-1
CDR3 protein: CSVEGQDDSYEQYF
CDR3 DNA: TGCAGCGTTGAGGGACAGGACGACTCCTACGAGCAGTACTTC